This T cell receptor (beta chain) was recovered during a study of T cell repertoires in cytomegalovirus infection. Background on the study: The study used recently identified HLA-C-restricted and well-studied HLA-B-restricted CMV epitopes. CMV infection together with matching HLA type was indicated by public TCR beta signatures.

With respect to this clonotype: Antigen: not known.

The CDR3 consists of 13 residues. Germline V lookup: CDR1 PRHDT, CDR2 FYEKMQ (reference sequence). The J segment lost 4 bases and the V segment lost 8 bases, leaving 4 bases of the junction unmatched. Via MiXCR, TCRdb re-called the reads, giving one row per CDR3 protein. The sample shows approximately 990,000 distinct CDR3 sequences, under 40% of them seen only once. Findings of the study overall: Totalled public TCR beta family frequency picked out people who carried CMV plus the relevant HLA. Clonotypes of TCR beta that were HLA-C-restricted and CMV-specific dominated the ex vivo response.

The TCR originated in a human donor in good health (CMV status not recorded). Some clones in this sample may be carry-over from other donors' samples. The sequenced sample was cultured CD8+ T cells from PBMCs, obtained from culture after CMV antigen stimulation. The chain uses TRBV13 and TRBJ1-1, with 10 bases fitting TRBD1. CDR3 nucleotide sequence: TGTGCCAGCTTCCGGACAGGGGGCACTGAAGCTTTCTTT. It encodes CASFRTGGTEAFF.